The source of this T cell receptor (beta chain) is a study of blood T cells in healthy people across ages. Study summary: About one barcoded beta molecule was captured per two T cells (by template switching).

About this clonotype itself: Its antigen is currently unknown.

With a J-beta primer mix and a sample-barcoded 5' primer, a second PCR ran roughly 6 to 11 cycles. The template-switch adaptor was a 5' adaptor with 12 random nucleotides. It tagged each cDNA molecule. TCRdb reprocessed the 5' RACE reads with MiXCR, giving one entry per CDR3 protein. Of approximately 1.5 million distinct CDR3 sequences listed, 35% to 45% are singletons. Study-wide results and caveats: It was held that the diversity estimates obtained from one million T cells were underestimates.

The germline V gene has CDR1 ENHRY and CDR2 SYGVKD. CDR3 size: 19 residues. J is TRBJ2-7 and V is TRBV10-3, with 10 bases lining up with TRBD1. The J call is doubtful: the DNA matches TRBJ2-5 better. Material: blood. This TCR derives from a woman younger than 35 in good health. The DNA of the CDR3 is TGTGCCATCAGCGATTCCAAGCTACTCAGGGACAGGGGTTGGGAGACCCAGTACTTC. It encodes CAISDSKLLRDRGWETQYF.